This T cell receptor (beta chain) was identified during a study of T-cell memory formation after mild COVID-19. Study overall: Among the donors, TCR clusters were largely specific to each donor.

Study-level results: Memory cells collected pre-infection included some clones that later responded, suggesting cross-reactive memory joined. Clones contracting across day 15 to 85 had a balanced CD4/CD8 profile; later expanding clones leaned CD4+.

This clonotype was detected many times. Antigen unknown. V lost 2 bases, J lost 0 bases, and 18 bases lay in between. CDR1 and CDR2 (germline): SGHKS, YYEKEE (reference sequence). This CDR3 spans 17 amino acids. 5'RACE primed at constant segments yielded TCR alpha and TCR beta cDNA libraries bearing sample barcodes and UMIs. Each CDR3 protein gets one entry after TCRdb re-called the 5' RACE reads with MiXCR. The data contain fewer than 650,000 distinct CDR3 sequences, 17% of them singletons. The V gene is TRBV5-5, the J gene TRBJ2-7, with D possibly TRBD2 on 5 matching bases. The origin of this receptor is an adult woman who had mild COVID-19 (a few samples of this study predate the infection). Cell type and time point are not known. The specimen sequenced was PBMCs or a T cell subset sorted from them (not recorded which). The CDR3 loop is CASSFFDRTSASYEQYF. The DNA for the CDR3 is TGTGCCAGCAGCTTTTTTGACCGGACTTCTGCCTCCTACGAGCAGTACTTC.